This T cell receptor beta chain originates from a study of T cells in narcolepsy. Study-level background: Donors had narcolepsy type 1 or type 2, or were healthy controls. Study-wide results and limits: In some patient and control memory CD4+ samples, autoreactive clones were absent. Reportedly, autoreactive clonotypes were serially detected in patients' blood but not controls'.

TCRdb's table, derived via immunoSEQ multiplex PCR, lists solely in-frame clones and lacks some. The sample comprises tens of thousands of clones, over 80% of which are singletons, and 0.75% to 1% rests with the top ten. With respect to this clone: Its specificity is not known.

The CDR3 contains 14 residues. V shed 5 bases and J shed 5 bases, with 13 bases lying between them. CDR1 and CDR2 (germline): MDHEN, SYDVKM. Sequencing used CD45RA- memory CD4+ T cells from PBMCs. This clonotype was sampled from a human donor with narcolepsy. The chain recombines TRBV28 with TRBJ1-5; weak D call: TRBD1 (5 bases). The CDR3 sequence: CASSPRGPHQPQHF. The DNA of the CDR3 is TGTGCCAGCAGTCCCCGGGGACCTCATCAGCCCCAGCATTTT.